This T cell receptor (beta chain) originates from a study of response to subunit inactivated influenza vaccine. MiXCR, run by TCRdb on the RT-PCR reads, gives a single entry per CDR3 protein. The sample contains approximately 490,000 distinct CDR3 sequences, around 7.7% of which appear only once. This clonotype occurred a few times. What it recognizes is unknown. Study-wide results and limits: It was suggested by the authors that few new T cells are recruited by each seasonal influenza vaccination.

Germline V lookup: CDR1 LGHNA, CDR2 YNFKEQ. The CDR3 is made up of 16 amino acids. The V segment lost 1 base and the J segment 4 bases; nucleotides outside the gene matches: 7. The specimen comprised PBMCs from blood, sampled 23 to 25 months after vaccination. The source of this sequence is a man aged 45 to 70 who received an inactivated influenza vaccine. The chain links TRBV4-2 to TRBJ2-1; 7 bases fit TRBD2. The CDR3 DNA sequence: TGTGCCAGCAGCCAAGTAGTAGCGGGCCCTTACAATGAGCAGTTCTTC. Translated: CASSQVVAGPYNEQFF.